This T cell receptor beta chain derives from a study of cytomegalovirus exposure and HLA in healthy donors. Overall study findings and caveats: As a later analysis revealed, the rate of TCR association differed by HLA locus, with DRB1 most and HLA-C fewest. Excluded were some V segments that proved indistinguishable, including TRBV6-2 and TRBV6-3. Productive rates of about 90% or about 30% were seen for most TCR beta V segments in an earlier analysis.

A word on this clone: The antigen remains unidentified.

Per the germline V gene, CDR1 is MNHNS and CDR2 is SASEGT. V lost 6 bases and J lost 8; bases outside the gene matches: 8. This CDR3 contains 13 residues. PCR used 60 Vbeta primers and 13 Jbeta primers. Only in-frame clones appear in the TCRdb table, and some are missing; sequencing was by immunoSEQ multiplex PCR. The sample contains 150,000 to 200,000 clones, around 80% of which appear only once. The chain combines TRBV6-1 with TRBJ1-2, with TRBD1 matching over 8 bases. Specimen: PBMCs. The receptor was derived from a woman aged 30 to 39 in good health and CMV-seropositive. The CDR3 spells CASRRPGGIGYTF. CDR3 in DNA: TGTGCCAGCAGACGGCCAGGGGGCATCGGCTACACCTTC.